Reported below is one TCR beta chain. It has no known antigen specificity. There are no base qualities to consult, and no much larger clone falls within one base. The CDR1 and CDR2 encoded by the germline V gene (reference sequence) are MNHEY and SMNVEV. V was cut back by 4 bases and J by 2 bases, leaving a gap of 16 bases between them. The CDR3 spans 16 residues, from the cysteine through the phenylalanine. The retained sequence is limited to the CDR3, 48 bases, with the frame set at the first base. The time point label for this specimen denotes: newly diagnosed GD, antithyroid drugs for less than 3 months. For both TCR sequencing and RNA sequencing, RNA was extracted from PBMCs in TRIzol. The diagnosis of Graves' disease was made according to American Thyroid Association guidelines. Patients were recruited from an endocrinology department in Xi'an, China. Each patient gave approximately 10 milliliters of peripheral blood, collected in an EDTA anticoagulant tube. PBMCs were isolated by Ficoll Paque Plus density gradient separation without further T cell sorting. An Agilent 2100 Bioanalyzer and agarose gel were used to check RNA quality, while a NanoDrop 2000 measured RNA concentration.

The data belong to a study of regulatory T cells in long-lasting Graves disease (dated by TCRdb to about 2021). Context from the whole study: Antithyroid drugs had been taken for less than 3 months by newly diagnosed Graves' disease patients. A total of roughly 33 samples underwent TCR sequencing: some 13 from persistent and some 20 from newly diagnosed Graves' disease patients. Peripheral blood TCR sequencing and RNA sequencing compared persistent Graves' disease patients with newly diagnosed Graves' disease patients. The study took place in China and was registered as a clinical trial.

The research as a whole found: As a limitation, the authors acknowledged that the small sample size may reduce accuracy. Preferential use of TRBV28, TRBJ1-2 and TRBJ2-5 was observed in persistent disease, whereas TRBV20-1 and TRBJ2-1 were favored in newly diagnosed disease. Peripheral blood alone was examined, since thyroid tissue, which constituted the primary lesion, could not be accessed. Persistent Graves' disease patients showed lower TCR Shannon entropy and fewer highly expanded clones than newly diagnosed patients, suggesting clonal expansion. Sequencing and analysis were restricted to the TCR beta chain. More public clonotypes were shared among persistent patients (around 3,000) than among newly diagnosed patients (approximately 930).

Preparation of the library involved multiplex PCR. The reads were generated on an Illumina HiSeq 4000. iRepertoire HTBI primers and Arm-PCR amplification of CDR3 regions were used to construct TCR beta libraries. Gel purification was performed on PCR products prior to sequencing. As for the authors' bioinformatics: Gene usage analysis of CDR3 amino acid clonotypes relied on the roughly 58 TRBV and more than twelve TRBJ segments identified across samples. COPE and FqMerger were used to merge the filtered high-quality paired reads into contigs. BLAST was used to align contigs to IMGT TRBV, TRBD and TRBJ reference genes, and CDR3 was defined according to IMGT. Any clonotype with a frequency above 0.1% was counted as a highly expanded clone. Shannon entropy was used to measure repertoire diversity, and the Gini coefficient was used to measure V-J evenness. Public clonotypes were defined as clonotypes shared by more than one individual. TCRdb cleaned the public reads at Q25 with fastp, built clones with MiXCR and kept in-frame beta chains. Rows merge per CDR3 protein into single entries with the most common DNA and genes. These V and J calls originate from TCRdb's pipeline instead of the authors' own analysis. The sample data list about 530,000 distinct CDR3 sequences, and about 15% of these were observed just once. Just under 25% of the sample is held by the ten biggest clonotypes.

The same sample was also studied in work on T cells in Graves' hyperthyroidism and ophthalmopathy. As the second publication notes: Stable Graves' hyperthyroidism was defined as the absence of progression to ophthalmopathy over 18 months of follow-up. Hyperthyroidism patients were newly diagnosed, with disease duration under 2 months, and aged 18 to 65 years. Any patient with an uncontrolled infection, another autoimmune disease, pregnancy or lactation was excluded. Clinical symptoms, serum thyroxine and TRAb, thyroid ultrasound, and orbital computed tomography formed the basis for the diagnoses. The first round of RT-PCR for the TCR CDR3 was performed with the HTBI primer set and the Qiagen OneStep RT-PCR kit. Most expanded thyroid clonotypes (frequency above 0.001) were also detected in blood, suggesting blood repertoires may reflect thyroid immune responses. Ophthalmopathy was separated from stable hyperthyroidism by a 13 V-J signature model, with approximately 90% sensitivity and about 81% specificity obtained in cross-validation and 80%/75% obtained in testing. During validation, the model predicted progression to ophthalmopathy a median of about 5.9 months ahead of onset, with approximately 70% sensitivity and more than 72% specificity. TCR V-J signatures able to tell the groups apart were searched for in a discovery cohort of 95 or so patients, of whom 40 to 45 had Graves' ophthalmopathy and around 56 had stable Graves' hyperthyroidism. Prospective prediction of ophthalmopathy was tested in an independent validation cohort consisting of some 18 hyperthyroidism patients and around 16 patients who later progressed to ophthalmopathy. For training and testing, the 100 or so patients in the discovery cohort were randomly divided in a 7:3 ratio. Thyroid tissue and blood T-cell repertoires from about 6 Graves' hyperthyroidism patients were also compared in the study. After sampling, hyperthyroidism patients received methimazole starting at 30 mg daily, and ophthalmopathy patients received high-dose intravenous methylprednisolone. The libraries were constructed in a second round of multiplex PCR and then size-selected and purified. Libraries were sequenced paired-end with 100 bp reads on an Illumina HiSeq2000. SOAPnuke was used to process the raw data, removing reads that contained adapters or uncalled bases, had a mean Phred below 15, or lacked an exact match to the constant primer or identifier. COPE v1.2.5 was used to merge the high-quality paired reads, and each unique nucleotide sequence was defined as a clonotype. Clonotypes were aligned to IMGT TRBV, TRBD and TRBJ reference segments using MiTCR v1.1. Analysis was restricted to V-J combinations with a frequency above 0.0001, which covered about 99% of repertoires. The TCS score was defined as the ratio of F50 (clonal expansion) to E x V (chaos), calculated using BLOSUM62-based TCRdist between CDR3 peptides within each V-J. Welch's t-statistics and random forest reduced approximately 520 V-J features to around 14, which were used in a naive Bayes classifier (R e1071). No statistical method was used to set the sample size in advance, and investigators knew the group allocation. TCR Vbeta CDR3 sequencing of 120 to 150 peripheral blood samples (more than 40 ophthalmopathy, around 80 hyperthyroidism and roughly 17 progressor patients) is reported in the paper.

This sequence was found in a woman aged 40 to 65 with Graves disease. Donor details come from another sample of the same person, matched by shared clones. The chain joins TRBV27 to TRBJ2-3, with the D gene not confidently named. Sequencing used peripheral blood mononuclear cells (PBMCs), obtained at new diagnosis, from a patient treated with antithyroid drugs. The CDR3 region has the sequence CASSSPMSIPTDTQYF. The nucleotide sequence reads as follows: TGTGCCAGCAGTTCCCCTATGTCTATTCCCACAGATACGCAGTATTTT.